The clone carrying this T cell receptor (beta chain) occurred once. This sample stems from a study of cytomegalovirus exposure and HLA in healthy donors. The PCR contained 60 Vbeta and 13 Jbeta primers. Measured with immunoSEQ multiplex PCR; TCRdb has only the in-frame clones, and not every one. The sample shows more than 55,000 clones, about 80% of them seen only once. The germline gives CDR1 SGHVS, CDR2 FNYEAQ. The V end lost 2 bases, the J end lost 8 bases, and 13 bases lay between the germline ends. The CDR3 totals 14 residues. The TCR was taken from a woman in her forties in good health and CMV-seronegative. Sample: PBMCs. The V call is TRBV7-6, the J call TRBJ2-1; D is possibly TRBD2 (5 bases). The CDR3 loop is CASSLLVLADEQFF. CDR3 nucleotides: TGTGCCAGCAGCTTATTGGTTCTAGCCGATGAGCAGTTCTTC.